A single sample is the source of the 32 T cell receptor beta chains below, sequenced in a study of shared clonotypes between healthy human individuals. The protocol was immunoSEQ multiplex PCR, while the TCRdb copy is restricted to in-frame clones and leaves out a portion. Of under 600,000 clones in the sample, about three quarters are singletons; the top ten hold 12%. The specimen sequenced was PBMCs. Receptors originate from a woman in her thirties or forties in good health. Some clones in this sample may be carry-over from other donors' samples.

The chain carries TRBV6-4 and TRBJ1-2; possible D gene TRBD1, 5 bases. The length of the CDR3 is 14 residues. CDR1 and CDR2 from the germline V gene are MRHNA and SNTAGT. V was cut by 8 bases and J by 0 bases, with 13 bases left in between. CDR3 nucleotides: TGTGCCAGCGCTGAGGGGCCATCTAACTATGGCTACACCTTC. Translation: CASAEGPSNYGYTF.

This chain connects TRBV10-1 to TRBJ1-2; possible D gene TRBD1, 5 bases. This CDR3 has 13 residues. V was pared by 5 bases and J by 1 base, with 8 bases between. CDR1 and CDR2 (germline): WNHNN, SYGVQD (reference sequence). The CDR3 DNA reads as TGCGCCAGCAGTCGGGGCGTTAACTATGGCTACACCTTC. It codes for CASSRGVNYGYTF.

The chain recombines TRBV5-1 with TRBJ2-1; TRBD2 aligns across 8 bases. Looked up from germline, CDR1 is SGHRS and CDR2 is YFSETQ. V shed 0 bases, J shed 8 bases, and the junction held 7 bases outside the gene matches. The CDR3 runs to 15 residues. The CDR3 DNA reads TGCGCCAGCAGCTTGGCGGGAGGGGTCCGGGATGAGCAGTTCTTC. Protein: CASSLAGGVRDEQFF.

The chain links TRBV10-2 to TRBJ1-5; TRBD1 aligns across 8 bases. V lost 6 bases, J lost 1 base, and 8 bases stayed unmatched. This CDR3 contains 16 residues. Germline CDR1 and CDR2: WSHSY and SAAADI. The CDR3 is CASRTGDGVSNQPQHF. CDR3 bases: TGCGCCAGCAGGACAGGGGATGGGGTAAGCAATCAGCCCCAGCATTTT.

The V and J genes are TRBV7-3 and TRBJ2-5, with D perhaps TRBD2 (7 bases). V was pared by 5 bases and J by 3 bases, with 16 bases between. This CDR3 region has 15 residues. Germline V gene data show CDR1 as SGHTA and CDR2 as FQGTGA. Written as DNA, the CDR3 is TGTGCCAGCAGCCTCACGATAGGGGGGGAAGAGACCCAGTACTTC. Translating it yields CASSLTIGGEETQYF.

This clone was detected a few times. The chain carries TRBV4-2 and TRBJ2-5, with D possibly matching TRBD1 (5 bases). Trimming pared 0 bases from V and 1 base from J, leaving 9 bases between. Germline V gene sequence: CDR1 LGHNA, CDR2 YNFKEQ. The CDR3 loop spans 15 amino acids. The CDR3 DNA follows: TGTGCCAGCAGCCAAGATCAGGGCATCCAAGAGACCCAGTACTTC. Translated: CASSQDQGIQETQYF.

In its sample, this clone was seen once. V usage is TRBV6-6 and J usage is TRBJ1-2; D may be TRBD1 (5 bases). Trimming removed 2 bases from V and 1 base from J, with 8 bases in between. This CDR3 has 14 amino acids. Germline assignment: CDR1 MNHNY and CDR2 SVGAGI (reference sequence). The CDR3, as DNA: TGTGCCAGCAGTTACCGGGGGAATAACTATGGCTACACCTTC. It is translated as CASSYRGNNYGYTF.

This chain links TRBV25-1 with TRBJ2-1; possibly TRBD2 for D (6 bases). The V end was cut by 3 bases, the J end by 4 bases, with 10 bases between. This CDR3 is built from 14 residues. Per germline, CDR1 MGHDK and CDR2 SYGVNS. DNA for the CDR3: TGTGCCAGCAGTGACGGGGGACGATACAATGAGCAGTTCTTC. As protein: CASSDGGRYNEQFF.

CDR3: CSVGEGAGYGYTF. The CDR3 nucleotides read TGCAGCGTTGGCGAGGGGGCTGGCTATGGCTACACCTTC. V gene TRBV29-1 combines with J gene TRBJ1-2; 7 nucleotides line up with TRBD1. This CDR3 has 13 amino acids. V shed 4 bases and J 4 bases; nucleotides not matched to a gene: 6. Germline V lookup: CDR1 SQVTM, CDR2 ANQGSEA. The full variable domain, its missing parts supplied by reference TRBV29-1 and TRBJ1-2, is SAVISQKPSRDICQRGTSLTIQCQVDSQVTMMFWYRQQPGQSLTLIATANQGSEATYESGFVIDKFPISRPNLTFSTLTVSNMSPEDSSIYLCSVGEGAGYGYTFGSGTRLTVV.

V is TRBV10-3 and J is TRBJ2-3; D not certain. The CDR3 runs to 13 residues. Trimming left V 2 bases short and J 0 bases short, with 3 bases between. The germline V gene has CDR1 ENHRY and CDR2 SYGVKD. CDR3 DNA sequence: TGTGCCATCAGTGAGCCTAGCACAGATACGCAGTATTTT. This sequence encodes CAISEPSTDTQYF.

The J gene is TRBJ2-7, the V gene TRBV14; 7 nucleotides agree with TRBD2. Germline V gene data show CDR1 as SGHDN and CDR2 as FVKESK. CDR3 length: 18 amino acids. The V and J ends lost 0 bases and 2 bases, in that order; junction bases with no gene match: 13. CDR3 bases: TGTGCCAGCAGCCAAGAGAGGTCCCTGGCGGGAGTCCCCTACGAGCAGTACTTC. Protein product: CASSQERSLAGVPYEQYF.

This clone was counted only a few times. Other nucleotide sequences from this sample produce the same CDR3. V usage is TRBV19 and J usage is TRBJ2-7, with D possibly TRBD1 on 6 matching bases. The CDR3 is made up of 13 amino acids. V was trimmed by 8 bases and J by 0 bases, leaving 11 bases between them. The germline CDR1 and CDR2 sequences are LNHDA and SQIVND (reference sequence). CDR3 protein: CASSRDISYEQYF. The CDR3 coding sequence is TGTGCCAGTTCCCGGGACATCTCCTACGAGCAGTACTTC.

The CDR3 nucleotides are TGTGCCAGCAGCTTTGGGGGCGCGCGCGATGGCTACACCTTC. It specifies CASSFGGARDGYTF. The V gene is TRBV7-2, the J gene TRBJ1-2; a weak D match, TRBD1 (6 bases). V dropped 3 bases and J dropped 6 bases, with 14 bases sitting between them. This CDR3 region has 14 residues. Germline CDR1 is SGHTA and CDR2 is FQGNSA. Filled out from reference TRBV7-2 and TRBJ1-2, the complete variable domain reads GAGVSQSPSNKVTEKGKDVELRCDPISGHTALYWYRQSLGQGLEFLIYFQGNSAPDKSGLPSDRFSAERTGGSVSTLTIQRTQQEDSAVYLCASSFGGARDGYTFGSGTRLTVV.

This chain uses TRBV5-1 with TRBJ2-7, with 11 bases that match TRBD2. Germline CDR1 is SGHRS and CDR2 is YFSETQ. This CDR3 contains 15 residues. The V and J ends lost 4 bases and 0 bases, in that order; junction bases with no gene match: 3. In DNA form, the CDR3 reads TGCGCCAGCAGCCAAACTAGCGGGAGCTCCTACGAGCAGTACTTC. This translates into CASSQTSGSSYEQYF.

The CDR3 here is CASSSNGPPGGGYNEQFF. CDR3 coding DNA: TGTGCCAGCAGTTCAAATGGACCGCCGGGTGGGGGGTACAATGAGCAGTTCTTC. The chain joins TRBV28 to TRBJ2-1, with TRBD2 as a possible D gene (6 bases). Germline V gene lookup returns CDR1 MDHEN and CDR2 SYDVKM. The V and J ends lost 4 bases and 4 bases respectively, with 23 bases between them. The CDR3 totals 18 residues.

V and J are TRBV27 and TRBJ2-7; D is ambiguous. Germline assignment: CDR1 MNHEY and CDR2 SMNVEV (reference sequence). This CDR3 has 14 residues. The germline V and J ends were trimmed by 2 bases and 0 bases, with 8 bases remaining between them. The CDR3 region has the DNA TGTGCCAGCAGTTTAGGGATAGGCTCCTACGAGCAGTACTTC. Amino acid sequence: CASSLGIGSYEQYF.

The chain uses TRBV4-1 and TRBJ1-4; TRBD1 matches 9 bases. The ends lost 2 bases at V and 2 bases at J; junction bases unmatched: 9. This CDR3 contains 18 residues. Germline V gives CDR1 MGHRA, CDR2 YSYEKL. The CDR3 DNA follows: TGCGCCAGCAGCCAAAAAACCCGGGACAGGGTTACTAATGAAAAACTGTTTTTT. Protein: CASSQKTRDRVTNEKLFF.

This rearrangement joins TRBV18 to TRBJ2-7; 10 bases agree with TRBD2. The CDR3 spans 14 residues. With V trimmed by 5 bases and J by 3 bases, 4 bases remained unmatched. Germline CDR1 is KGHSH and CDR2 is LQKENI. CDR3 DNA sequence: TGTGCCAGCTCAGCCGGGACTAGCGTCTACGAGCAGTACTTC. It translates to CASSAGTSVYEQYF.

The gene calls are TRBV5-1 and TRBJ2-3; a weak D match, TRBD1 (6 bases). From germline, CDR1 is SGHRS and CDR2 YFSETQ. V lost 5 bases and J 7 bases, leaving 17 bases between the germline ends. The CDR3 has 14 residues. In DNA, the CDR3 is TGCGCCAGCAGGACCGGGACATCTCCTTATACGCAGTATTTT. Its protein is CASRTGTSPYTQYF.

V and J are TRBV29-1 and TRBJ2-1, with 10 bases identical to TRBD2. This CDR3 comprises 14 residues. The V segment lost 4 bases and the J segment 4 bases; nucleotides outside the gene matches: 4. Germline CDR1 SQVTM, CDR2 ANQGSEA. CDR3 residues: CSVVSGRMYNEQFF. The CDR3 DNA sequence: TGCAGCGTTGTTAGCGGGAGGATGTACAATGAGCAGTTCTTC.

This clone was detected only once. The chain is built from TRBV27 and TRBJ2-1, with D unresolved. Per the germline V gene, CDR1 is MNHEY and CDR2 is SMNVEV (reference sequence). This CDR3 is built from 13 residues. V was pared by 1 base and J by 7 bases, with 8 bases between. CDR3 residues: CASSLFGANEQFF. The CDR3 nucleotides read TGTGCCAGCAGTTTATTCGGCGCTAATGAGCAGTTCTTC.

This sequence joins TRBV7-8 and TRBJ2-7; D may be TRBD2 (6 bases). CDR3 size: 15 residues. Looked up from germline, CDR1 is SGHVS and CDR2 is FQNEAQ. V shed 3 bases and J shed 3 bases, with 15 bases lying between them. Here the CDR3 DNA reads TGTGCCAGCAGCTTTCAAGCGGGCCCAGGCTACGAGCAGTACTTC. Amino acids: CASSFQAGPGYEQYF.

J is TRBJ2-7 and V is TRBV27; TRBD1 agrees at 8 bases. The CDR3 contains 17 residues. Unmatched junction bases numbered 20, after V lost 3 bases and J lost 10 bases. Germline V CDR1 and CDR2: MNHEY, SMNVEV (reference sequence). The CDR3 DNA reads TGTGCCAGCAGTTTCTCGCCTCTGGGACAGGTTTTTCCTCCCCAGTACTTC. Protein product: CASSFSPLGQVFPPQYF.

CDR3 in DNA: TGTGCCATCAGTGAGACGACAGGGAGTCACTCTGGGGCCAACGTCCTGACTTTC. Its translation is CAISETTGSHSGANVLTF. The V call is TRBV10-3, the J call TRBJ2-6; 7 bases are a match to TRBD1. Unmatched junction bases numbered 7, after V lost 2 bases and J lost 0 bases. CDR1 and CDR2 from the germline V gene are ENHRY and SYGVKD. The CDR3 runs to 18 residues.

This clone came up once. This chain connects TRBV5-1 to TRBJ2-3; 8 nucleotides align to TRBD2. The J segment lost 3 bases and the V segment lost 3 bases, leaving 6 bases of the junction unmatched. This CDR3 is 15 amino acids long. Germline V gene sequence: CDR1 SGHRS, CDR2 YFSETQ. The CDR3 DNA sequence: TGCGCCAGCAGCTCGGGACTAGGGACGACAGATACGCAGTATTTT. It is translated as CASSSGLGTTDTQYF.

The chain carries TRBV7-3 and TRBJ1-2, with a weak D call TRBD1 (5 bases). CDR3 length: 13 residues. Between the trimmed V and J ends, which lost 5 bases and 5 bases, there was a span of 12 bases. Germline values: CDR1 SGHTA, CDR2 FQGTGA. DNA for the CDR3: TGTGCCAGCAGCCCGGGCAGGGATTATGGCTACACCTTC. The encoded protein is CASSPGRDYGYTF.

This chain uses TRBV5-6 with TRBJ2-2, with 11 bases lining up with TRBD1. J lost 1 base, V lost 0 bases, and 5 bases had no gene match. CDR3 length: 18 amino acids. Germline assignment: CDR1 SGHDT and CDR2 YYEEEE. The CDR3 DNA reads TGTGCCAGCAGCTTGGGGATGGACAGGGGGCTGAACACCGGGGAGCTGTTTTTT. Its protein is CASSLGMDRGLNTGELFF.

This clone was counted only a few times. Here the CDR3 reads CASSLGPVVEAFF. In DNA form, the CDR3 reads TGTGCCAGCAGTTTAGGACCGGTCGTTGAAGCTTTCTTT. This chain uses TRBV28 with TRBJ1-1; D remains unclear. The CDR3 is 13 amino acids. Germline CDR1 MDHEN, CDR2 SYDVKM. The V end lost 2 bases, the J end lost 7 bases, and 11 bases lay between the germline ends.

This chain links TRBV5-1 with TRBJ2-1, with D possibly being TRBD1 or TRBD2 (5 bases each). V gave up 3 bases and J gave up 0 bases, with 22 bases separating them. The CDR3 is 19 amino acids. Per the germline V gene, CDR1 is SGHRS and CDR2 is YFSETQ. This chain's CDR3 is CASSSRPLQGENSYNEQFF. CDR3 nucleotides: TGCGCCAGCAGCTCCAGACCCCTCCAGGGAGAAAACTCCTACAATGAGCAGTTCTTC.

The rearrangement joins TRBV11-2 to TRBJ2-5; D is uncertain. V was cut by 3 bases and J by 5 bases, with 7 bases left in between. CDR1 is SGHAT and CDR2 is FQNNGV in the germline V gene. There are 12 residues in the CDR3. The CDR3 DNA reads as TGTGCCAGCAGCTTGAATGGGGAGACCCAGTACTTC. It yields the protein CASSLNGETQYF. Looking up the rest from reference TRBV11-2 and TRBJ2-5 gives the full variable domain: EAGVAQSPRYKIIEKRQSVAFWCNPISGHATLYWYQQILGQGPKLLIQFQNNGVVDDSQLPKDRFSAERLKGVDSTLKIQPAKLEDSAVYLCASSLNGETQYFGPGTRLLVL.

This clone was recorded only once. This sample includes further DNA sequences coding for the same CDR3. The rearrangement uses TRBV5-6 and TRBJ2-2, with 8 positions matching TRBD1. V trimming: 3 bases; J trimming: 0 bases; junction bases outside the gene matches: 4. CDR1 is SGHDT and CDR2 is YYEEEE in the germline V gene. This CDR3 spans 16 amino acids. As DNA, the CDR3 is TGTGCCAGCAGCTCGAGGACAGGGTCGAACACCGGGGAGCTGTTTTTT. This codes for CASSSRTGSNTGELFF. Full variable domain (outside the CDR3, taken from reference TRBV5-6 and TRBJ2-2): DAGVTQSPTHLIKTRGQQVTLRCSPKSGHDTVSWYQQALGQGPQFIFQYYEEEERQRGNFPDRFSGHQFPNYSSELNVNALLLGDSALYLCASSSRTGSNTGELFFGEGSRLTVL.

The chain uses TRBV9 and TRBJ2-1; 11 bases fit TRBD2. Germline assignment: CDR1 SGDLS and CDR2 YYNGEE. J gave up 3 bases and V 4 bases, and 3 bases lay outside the gene matches. The CDR3 runs 15 residues. CDR3 sequence: CASSSGTSGYNEQFF. In DNA, the CDR3 is TGTGCCAGCAGCTCCGGGACTAGCGGCTACAATGAGCAGTTCTTC.